This T cell receptor (beta chain) stems from a study of T cell changes during pregnancy in multiple sclerosis. Sequencing used immunoSEQ multiplex PCR; TCRdb keeps in-frame clones, though not all of them. This sample carries tens of thousands of clones, roughly nine tenths of them seen once, and the ten largest clones take over 1%. The CDR3 covers 15 residues. V was pared by 5 bases and J by 6 bases, with 19 bases between. Germline CDR1 PRHDT, CDR2 FYEKMQ (reference sequence). The V and J genes are TRBV13 and TRBJ1-2; maybe TRBD1 (6 bases). The sequences come from peripheral blood, collected in the third trimester of pregnancy. This TCR derives from a female donor with multiple sclerosis, enrolled in a pregnancy study. The CDR3 coding sequence is TGTGCCAGCAGCCTCCGACAGGACAGAAACCATGGCTACACCTTC. As protein: CASSLRQDRNHGYTF.